This passage covers 13 T cell receptor beta chains from one sample sequenced in a study of cytomegalovirus exposure and HLA in healthy donors. PCR involved 60 Vbeta and 13 Jbeta primers. Sequenced by immunoSEQ multiplex PCR; TCRdb stores in-frame clones only, minus some. The table records some 130,000 clones, 70% to 80% of them present only once. Specimen: PBMCs. These receptors originate from a female donor in good health and CMV-seronegative.

The chain recombines TRBV18 with TRBJ1-4; D may be TRBD1 (5 bases). The V gene's germline CDR1 is KGHSH and CDR2 LQKENI. The CDR3 length is 16 residues. Trimming took off 5 bases at V and 1 base at J, with 14 bases between the two ends. The CDR3 DNA reads TGTGCCAGCTCATCCACCCCCGGGGGAACTAATGAAAAACTGTTTTTT. The encoded protein is CASSSTPGGTNEKLFF. The full variable domain, rest sourced from reference TRBV18 and TRBJ1-4, is NAGVMQNPRHLVRRRGQEARLRCSPMKGHSHVYWYRQLPEEGLKFMVYLQKENIIDESGMPKERFSAEFPKEGPSILRIQQVVRGDSAAYFCASSSTPGGTNEKLFFGSGTQLSVL.

The V and J genes are TRBV5-3 and TRBJ2-1, with TRBD2 identical over 13 bases. TRBV5-3 falls under the ORF class, with uncertain function. J lost 7 bases, V lost 4 bases, and 5 bases had no gene match. This CDR3 is 15 amino acids long. CDR3 in DNA: TGTGCCAGAAGCCGCGGGACTAGCGGGGCTAATGAGCAGTTCTTC. Encoded protein: CARSRGTSGANEQFF.

The chain links TRBV7-3 to TRBJ2-1; 11 bases fit TRBD2. V lost 5 bases and J lost 4; bases outside the gene matches: 4. There are 15 residues in the CDR3. Germline loops: CDR1 SGHTA, CDR2 FQGTGA. CDR3 sequence: CASSPGLAAYNEQFF. In DNA form, the CDR3 reads TGTGCCAGCAGCCCGGGACTAGCGGCGTACAATGAGCAGTTCTTC.

The genes are TRBV29-1 and TRBJ2-1; the D is unclear. The germline V gene has CDR1 SQVTM and CDR2 ANQGSEA. V gave up 1 base and J gave up 0 bases, with 16 bases separating them. This CDR3 has 17 amino acids. Here the CDR3 reads CSVEGSWAGDSYNEQFF. CDR3 bases: TGCAGCGTTGAAGGTAGTTGGGCAGGCGACTCCTACAATGAGCAGTTCTTC.

The rearrangement uses TRBV7-9 and TRBJ2-7; D possibly corresponds to TRBD2 (6 bases). The V end lost 4 bases, the J end lost 5 bases, and 15 bases lay between the germline ends. The CDR3 length is 14 residues. From germline, CDR1 is SEHNR and CDR2 FQNEAQ (reference sequence). As DNA, the CDR3 is TGTGCCAGCAGCTATATCGGGAGTTCCAACGAGCAGTACTTC. It translates to CASSYIGSSNEQYF. Looking up the rest from reference TRBV7-9 and TRBJ2-7 gives the full variable domain: DTGVSQNPRHKITKRGQNVTFRCDPISEHNRLYWYRQTLGQGPEFLTYFQNEAQLEKSRLLSDRFSAERPKGSFSTLEIQRTEQGDSAMYLCASSYIGSSNEQYFGPGTRLTVT.

J is TRBJ2-3 and V is TRBV9; 10 nucleotides line up with TRBD2. Trimming removed 4 bases from V and 2 bases from J; junction bases left unmatched: 10. The CDR3 is made up of 17 amino acids. CDR1 and CDR2 from the germline V gene are SGDLS and YYNGEE. This CDR3 is CASSLKSLAGATDTQYF. CDR3 nucleotides: TGTGCCAGCAGCCTCAAATCCCTAGCGGGAGCCACAGATACGCAGTATTTT.

The chain has TRBV5-5 and TRBJ2-7; 11 nucleotides align to TRBD2. Germline CDR1 SGHKS, CDR2 YYEKEE (reference sequence). CDR3 length equals 15 residues. The V segment lost 0 bases and the J segment 6 bases; nucleotides outside the gene matches: 5. CDR3 region: CASSLVGTSGPEQYF. In DNA form, the CDR3 reads TGTGCCAGCAGCTTGGTTGGGACTAGCGGTCCCGAGCAGTACTTC.

The V gene is TRBV4-3, the J gene TRBJ2-3, with TRBD2 identical over 12 bases. Looked up from germline, CDR1 is LGHNA and CDR2 is YSLEER. The CDR3 is made up of 19 amino acids. V lost 4 bases to trimming and J lost 2 bases; unmatched junction nucleotides: 13. For the CDR3, the DNA is TGCGCCAGCAGCCCGACATCAGAGACTAGCGGGAGTCTCACAGATACGCAGTATTTT. Its translation is CASSPTSETSGSLTDTQYF.

The chain couples TRBV5-1 to TRBJ2-3, with D possibly matching TRBD2 (7 bases). Looked up from germline, CDR1 is SGHRS and CDR2 is YFSETQ. V was clipped by 1 base and J by 5 bases, with 11 bases between them. The CDR3 is 14 amino acids. This CDR3 is CASSLKGGKDTQYF. The CDR3, as DNA: TGCGCCAGCAGCTTGAAGGGGGGGAAAGATACGCAGTATTTT.

The chain has TRBV9 and TRBJ2-3; no clear D gene. The V and J ends lost 3 bases and 0 bases respectively, with 11 bases between them. The CDR3 runs to 15 residues. Germline V gives CDR1 SGDLS, CDR2 YYNGEE. The CDR3 sequence: CASSEYETSTDTQYF. CDR3 in DNA: TGTGCCAGCAGCGAATATGAGACTAGCACAGATACGCAGTATTTT.

The chain carries TRBV28 and TRBJ2-7; tentative D call: TRBD2 (5 bases). Trimming cost V 5 bases and J 3 bases, with 14 bases left between them. The length of the CDR3 is 14 residues. Germline assignment: CDR1 MDHEN and CDR2 SYDVKM. This CDR3 reads CASSTLRSGYEQYF. Written as DNA, the CDR3 is TGTGCCAGCAGTACTCTTAGGAGCGGCTACGAGCAGTACTTC. Full variable domain (outside the CDR3, taken from reference TRBV28 and TRBJ2-7): DVKVTQSSRYLVKRTGEKVFLECVQDMDHENMFWYRQDPGLGLRLIYFSYDVKMKEKGDIPEGYSVSREKKERFSLILESASTNQTSMYLCASSTLRSGYEQYFGPGTRLTVT.

The CDR3 reads CASSRLQTGELFF. Written as DNA, the CDR3 is TGTGCCAGTAGTAGGTTACAGACCGGGGAGCTGTTTTTT. The V and J genes are TRBV19 and TRBJ2-2, with D uncertain. Trimming took off 4 bases at V and 5 bases at J, with 8 bases between the two ends. CDR1 and CDR2 from the germline V gene are LNHDA and SQIVND (reference sequence). This CDR3 comprises 13 residues.

The chain combines TRBV27 with TRBJ2-3, with a possible D match to TRBD1 (6 bases). V was trimmed by 7 bases and J by 0 bases, leaving 17 bases between them. Germline assignment: CDR1 MNHEY and CDR2 SMNVEV (reference sequence). The CDR3 has 16 amino acids. The CDR3 spells CASTLFPGESTDTQYF. CDR3 coding DNA: TGTGCCAGCACCCTTTTTCCAGGGGAGAGCACAGATACGCAGTATTTT.